Listed below are T cell receptor beta chains from one sample, sequenced in a study of molecular identifiers for immune sequencing clone quantification. TCRdb called the PCR reads again in MiXCR, with one record for every CDR3 protein. The data show approximately 670,000 distinct CDR3 sequences, just under 20% seen once. The sequenced sample was naive CD8+ T cells from blood, with Jurkat cell RNA spiked in. The origin of the receptors is a human donor in good health. Some libraries in this study had Jurkat cell RNA spiked in. Both conserved end residues are part of each CDR3. A D gene is named only where the DNA matches it firmly. Expanded clones get a size class; other rows say once, few or many, or leave the size out.

length	size	V	D	J	CDR3	DNA
15	many	TRBV20-1	NA	TRBJ2-7	CSAIRGGTPSYEQYF	TGCAGTGCTATTCGAGGTGGGACACCGTCCTACGAGCAGTACTTC
15	many	TRBV6-1	NA	TRBJ1-4	CASSGPTTTNEKLFF	TGTGCCAGCAGTGGCCCGACAACAACTAATGAAAAACTGTTTTTT
16	many	TRBV5-1	TRBD1	TRBJ2-3	CASSWRGQAVVDTQYF	TGCGCCAGCAGCTGGAGGGGACAGGCCGTTGTAGATACGCAGTATTTT
15	many	TRBV18	TRBD1	TRBJ2-5	CASSPPGQGSRAQYF	TGTGCCAGCTCACCACCCGGACAGGGGTCGCGGGCCCAGTACTTC
17	few	TRBV14	NA	TRBJ2-1	CASSRSPGGNSYNEQFF	TGTGCCAGCAGCCGGTCCCCTGGGGGGAACTCCTACAATGAGCAGTTCTTC
17	NA	TRBV7-9	NA	TRBJ1-5	CASSLEFLGGHDQPQHF	TGTGCCAGCAGCTTAGAATTTTTGGGGGGCCACGATCAGCCCCAGCATTTT
15	few	TRBV6-6	TRBD1	TRBJ2-5	CASTNPSTGQETQYF	TGTGCCAGCACCAACCCCTCGACAGGGCAAGAGACCCAGTACTTC
15	once	TRBV20-1	TRBD2	TRBJ2-7	CNARDLGLARGEQYF	TGCAATGCTAGAGATCTGGGACTAGCGAGGGGCGAGCAGTACTTC
14	few	TRBV12-3/TRBV12-4	NA	TRBJ2-5	CASSLADFQETQYF	TGTGCCAGCAGTTTAGCGGATTTCCAAGAGACCCAGTACTTC
15	many	TRBV20-1	TRBD1	TRBJ2-7	CSARDSGGYLYEQYF	TGCAGTGCTAGAGATTCAGGGGGTTATCTCTACGAGCAGTACTTC
17	many	TRBV19	NA	TRBJ2-3	CASTETPPGGLTDTQYF	TGTGCCAGTACCGAGACCCCCCCCGGCGGTTTGACAGATACGCAGTATTTT
15	NA	TRBV28	NA	TRBJ2-7	CASSFRGVETYEQYF	TGTGCCAGCAGTTTCAGGGGTGTAGAAACCTACGAGCAGTACTTC
15	many	TRBV20-1	NA	TRBJ2-3	CSARDWARSTDTQYF	TGCAGTGCTAGAGATTGGGCGAGAAGCACAGATACGCAGTATTTT
15	few	TRBV3-1	NA	TRBJ2-2	CASSQDLGSAGELFF	TGTGCCAGCAGCCAAGATCTGGGGTCGGCCGGGGAGCTGTTTTTT
15	NA	TRBV13	NA	TRBJ2-1	CASSLGGGTAFEQFF	TGTGCCAGCAGCTTAGGGGGAGGGACAGCTTTTGAGCAGTTCTTC
12	few	TRBV19	NA	TRBJ2-2	CASSMGAGEPFF	TGTGCCAGTAGTATGGGAGCCGGGGAGCCGTTTTTT
15	NA	TRBV7-6	NA	TRBJ2-2	CASSLGRGRGGELFF	TGTGCCAGCAGCTTAGGAAGGGGGAGAGGCGGGGAGCTGTTTTTT
14	few	TRBV30	TRBD2	TRBJ2-7	CAWSEGGLANEQYF	TGTGCCTGGAGTGAAGGGGGACTAGCGAACGAGCAGTACTTC
14	NA	TRBV27	NA	TRBJ2-7	CASSLSTGRYEQYF	TGTGCCAGCAGTCTGTCGACAGGGAGGTACGAGCAGTACTTC
14	many	TRBV20-1	NA	TRBJ2-7	CSARDLYTTYEQYF	TGCAGTGCTAGAGATCTCTATACGACCTACGAGCAGTACTTC
13	many	TRBV6-5	NA	TRBJ1-2	CATRTGINYGYTF	TGTGCCACCCGGACCGGTATTAACTATGGCTACACCTTC
14	NA	TRBV28	TRBD1	TRBJ1-1	CASSWDRPNTEAIF	TGTGCCAGCAGTTGGGACAGGCCGAACACTGAAGCTATCTTT
12	few	TRBV20-1	NA	TRBJ1-2	CSARVGDYGYTF	TGCAGTGCTAGAGTGGGAGACTATGGCTACACCTTC
15	few	TRBV20-1	NA	TRBJ2-1	CSARAANWSYNEQFF	TGCAGTGCTAGAGCGGCGAATTGGAGCTACAATGAGCAGTTCTTC
14	NA	TRBV9	NA	TRBJ1-1	CASSVDVGNTEAFF	TGTGCCAGCAGCGTAGACGTCGGAAACACTGAAGCTTTCTTT
14	NA	TRBV7-9	TRBD1	TRBJ1-1	CASSTQGDGTGAFF	TGTGCCAGCAGCACACAGGGGGATGGCACTGGAGCTTTCTTT
16	many	TRBV19	NA	TRBJ1-2	CASSVGRRGKNYGYTF	TGTGCCAGTAGTGTTGGCAGGCGAGGAAAAAATTATGGCTACACCTTC
15	NA	TRBV6-2/TRBV6-3	NA	TRBJ2-1	CASTRTATSYNEQFF	TGTGCCAGCACCCGGACAGCGACCTCCTACAATGAGCAGTTCTTC
14	many	TRBV7-6	TRBD1	TRBJ1-4	CASSPDRANEKLFF	TGTGCCAGCAGCCCAGACAGGGCTAATGAAAAACTGTTTTTT
18	many	TRBV5-1	NA	TRBJ2-1	CASSLEGRSNIPFNEQFF	TGCGCCAGCAGCTTGGAGGGACGTTCCAACATCCCTTTCAATGAGCAGTTCTTC
15	NA	TRBV7-3	NA	TRBJ2-1	CASSPGQRPYNEQFF	TGTGCCAGCAGCCCGGGGCAGCGACCCTACAATGAGCAGTTCTTC
14	NA	TRBV27	NA	TRBJ2-5	CASSPLTFQETQYF	TGTGCCAGCAGTCCCTTAACCTTCCAAGAGACCCAGTACTTC
16	few	TRBV19	NA	TRBJ1-5	CASSIGTGSSNQPQHF	TGTGCCAGTAGTATCGGGACGGGTTCTAGCAATCAGCCCCAGCATTTT
14	NA	TRBV20-1	TRBD2	TRBJ2-7	CSAKSGTSGYEQYF	TGCAGTGCTAAGTCCGGGACTAGCGGCTACGAGCAGTACTTC
13	NA	TRBV6-2/TRBV6-3	TRBD1	TRBJ2-1	CASSLTGGSEQFF	TGTGCCAGCAGCCTCACAGGGGGCAGTGAGCAGTTCTTC
14	many	TRBV15	TRBD1	TRBJ1-1	CATSRDTGGFEAFF	TGTGCCACCAGCAGAGATACAGGGGGATTTGAAGCTTTCTTT
16	NA	TRBV4-3	NA	TRBJ1-4	CASSQGWQETNEKLFF	TGCGCCAGCAGCCAAGGGTGGCAGGAAACTAATGAAAAACTGTTTTTT
15	many	TRBV28	TRBD2	TRBJ2-1	CASTLELAARNEQFF	TGTGCCAGCACCCTGGAGCTAGCGGCCCGCAATGAGCAGTTCTTC
14	many	TRBV6-5	NA	TRBJ1-2	CASTDRTTNYGYTF	TGTGCCAGCACCGACAGGACTACTAACTATGGCTACACCTTC
14	few	TRBV4-2	NA	TRBJ1-2	CASSHGDLNYGYTF	TGTGCCAGCAGCCACGGGGACCTTAACTATGGCTACACCTTC
15	NA	TRBV19	TRBD1	TRBJ1-5	CASNPGTGLNQPQHF	TGTGCCAGTAACCCCGGGACAGGGTTAAATCAGCCCCAGCATTTT
18	many	TRBV7-3	TRBD2	TRBJ2-1	CASSFLLYSGTRYNEQFF	TGTGCCAGCAGCTTCCTGTTGTACAGCGGGACTCGCTACAATGAGCAGTTCTTC
12	many	TRBV19	NA	TRBJ1-6	CASNEGNSPLHF	TGTGCCAGTAACGAGGGAAATTCACCCCTCCACTTT
13	many	TRBV28	NA	TRBJ1-6	CASSFFENSPLHF	TGTGCCAGCAGTTTTTTTGAGAATTCACCCCTCCACTTT
13	many	TRBV5-1	NA	TRBJ2-7	CASSDRTASEQYF	TGCGCCAGCAGCGACAGGACGGCTAGCGAGCAGTACTTC
16	few	TRBV12-5	NA	TRBJ2-1	CASGLVNAGEDNEQFF	TGTGCTAGTGGTTTGGTTAACGCAGGGGAGGACAATGAGCAGTTCTTC
14	many	TRBV28	NA	TRBJ2-1	CASKSLSSYNEQFF	TGTGCCAGCAAGTCTCTTAGCTCCTACAATGAGCAGTTCTTC
16	many	TRBV4-2	NA	TRBJ2-5	CASSQVSGAYQETQYF	TGTGCCAGCAGCCAAGTTAGCGGAGCCTACCAAGAGACCCAGTACTTC
14	NA	TRBV6-2/TRBV6-3	NA	TRBJ2-1	CASIRDSSYNEQFF	TGTGCCAGCATACGGGACTCCTCCTACAATGAGCAGTTCTTC
16	NA	TRBV9	NA	TRBJ2-5	CASSVGADLFRETQYF	TGTGCCAGCAGCGTAGGGGCGGACTTATTCAGAGAGACCCAGTACTTC
11	many	TRBV12-3/TRBV12-4	NA	TRBJ2-1	CASGLGNEQFF	TGTGCCAGCGGACTTGGGAATGAGCAGTTCTTC
16	many	TRBV19	NA	TRBJ2-7	CASSIRGLGGSGEQYF	TGTGCCAGTAGTATAAGGGGGCTGGGAGGGAGCGGCGAGCAGTACTTC
14	NA	TRBV6-2/TRBV6-3	NA	TRBJ2-2	CASTGQWVTGELFF	TGTGCCAGCACCGGACAATGGGTCACCGGGGAGCTGTTTTTT
19	many	TRBV6-2/TRBV6-3	NA	TRBJ1-5	CASSPTAVQWQYSNQPQHF	TGTGCCAGCAGTCCTACGGCGGTACAGTGGCAGTATAGCAATCAGCCCCAGCATTTT
17	NA	TRBV7-9	TRBD2	TRBJ2-7	CASSFQLAGGGAYEQYF	TGTGCCAGCAGCTTTCAACTAGCGGGGGGCGGAGCCTACGAGCAGTACTTC
14	many	TRBV5-6	NA	TRBJ2-5	CASSLVNLGETQYF	TGTGCCAGCAGCTTGGTGAATCTGGGGGAGACCCAGTACTTC
14	NA	TRBV2	NA	TRBJ2-7	CASSDQAGHYEQYF	TGTGCCAGCAGTGATCAGGCAGGGCACTACGAGCAGTACTTC
14	NA	TRBV5-1	TRBD2	TRBJ2-5	CASSIGTMRETQYF	TGCGCCAGCAGCATCGGGACTATGAGAGAGACCCAGTACTTC
17	NA	TRBV20-1	TRBD2	TRBJ2-3	CSARSGRLAELTDTQYF	TGCAGTGCTAGATCAGGGCGACTAGCGGAGCTCACAGATACGCAGTATTTT